Below, 31 T cell receptor beta chains from the same sample are listed, as sequenced in a study of T-cell memory formation after mild COVID-19. MiXCR, applied by TCRdb to the 5' RACE reads, yields one record per CDR3 protein. The sample shows approximately 300,000 distinct CDR3 sequences, approximately 16% of them seen only once. Material: PBMCs or a T cell subset sorted from them (not recorded which). Receptors were obtained from a young man who had mild COVID-19 (a few samples of this study predate the infection). Cell type and time point are not known.

The chain is built from TRBV7-3 and TRBJ2-1; the match to TRBD1 covers 8 bases. This CDR3 contains 13 residues. Unmatched junction bases numbered 4, after V lost 5 bases and J lost 7 bases. CDR1 and CDR2 from the germline V gene are SGHTA and FQGTGA. CDR3 residues: CASSRQGRNEQFF. DNA for the CDR3: TGTGCCAGCAGCCGACAGGGGAGAAATGAGCAGTTCTTC.

This clonotype appeared a few times. The chain couples TRBV10-3 to TRBJ2-6, with D uncertain. V was shortened by 7 bases and J by 4 bases, with 14 bases between the two germline ends. The CDR3 contains 15 residues. The germline V gene encodes CDR1 ENHRY and CDR2 SYGVKD. The CDR3 DNA sequence: TGTGCCATCATGGTCGTGAACAGAGGGGCCAACGTCCTGACTTTC. This sequence encodes CAIMVVNRGANVLTF.

V gene TRBV6-2 or TRBV6-3 combines with J gene TRBJ2-1; 8 bases match TRBD2. Germline V gene data show CDR1 as MNHEY and CDR2 as SVGEGT. CDR3 length equals 17 residues. J gave up 2 bases and V 0 bases, and 6 bases lay outside the gene matches. The CDR3: CASSYSTAGGPYNEQFF. CDR3 bases: TGTGCCAGCAGTTACTCGACTGCGGGGGGACCCTACAATGAGCAGTTCTTC.

The J gene is TRBJ2-3, the V gene TRBV15, with 8 bases aligning to TRBD1. V shed 5 bases and J 8 bases; nucleotides not matched to a gene: 9. The CDR3 is made up of 14 amino acids. Germline V gene lookup returns CDR1 LNHNV and CDR2 YYDKDF (reference sequence). The CDR3 coding sequence is TGTGCCACCAGCGCAGGGGGCCCTGTTGGTACGCAGTATTTT. Protein product: CATSAGGPVGTQYF.

This clonotype occurred many times. The gene calls are TRBV6-6 and TRBJ1-1; D not resolved. Between the trimmed V and J ends, which lost 5 bases and 4 bases, there was a span of 8 bases. This CDR3 contains 12 residues. CDR1 MNHNY and CDR2 SVGAGI come from the germline V gene (reference sequence). The CDR3 nucleotides read TGTGCCAGCAGTCAGGACTTCACTGAAGCTTTCTTT. Translating gives CASSQDFTEAFF.

This clonotype was seen a handful of times. This rearrangement joins TRBV21-1 to TRBJ2-2; TRBD2 is taken as the D call from the table, unchecked against the DNA. TRBV21-1 is given as a pseudogene. The CDR3 is made up of 19 amino acids. Written as DNA, the CDR3 is TGTGCCAGCAGCAAATGCCCCCCCACTAGCGGGGGGCCCAACGGGGAGCTGTTTTTT. It encodes CASSKCPPTSGGPNGELFF.

This clonotype came up many times. The V call is TRBV5-1, the J call TRBJ1-6, with a possible D match to TRBD1 (6 bases). The CDR3 extends over 14 amino acids. Germline V gene sequence: CDR1 SGHRS, CDR2 YFSETQ. Between the trimmed V and J ends, which lost 3 bases and 11 bases, there was a span of 15 bases. CDR3 in amino acids: CASSWGQLEAPLHF. CDR3 bases: TGCGCCAGCAGCTGGGGACAACTCGAGGCACCCCTCCACTTT.

The table lists this clonotype with a few counts. V is TRBV27 and J is TRBJ1-1; tentatively, D is TRBD1 (5 bases). The germline CDR1 and CDR2 sequences are MNHEY and SMNVEV (reference sequence). Trimming took off 2 bases at V and 4 bases at J, with 11 bases between the two ends. This CDR3 is built from 14 residues. CDR3 coding DNA: TGTGCCAGCAGTTTAGTAGCGGGGGGCACTGAAGCTTTCTTT. Translation: CASSLVAGGTEAFF.

This rearrangement joins TRBV12-3 or TRBV12-4 to TRBJ1-2, with D maybe TRBD1 (5 bases). V was cut by 6 bases and J by 5 bases, with 13 bases left in between. The CDR3 sequence is 13 residues long. The DNA for the CDR3 is TGTGCCAGCAGGGCGGGGGTGTATTATGGCTACACCTTC. Translated, it gives CASRAGVYYGYTF.

The CDR3 DNA is TGTGCCAGCAGTTTAGTTCGAGGTTCCGAAGAGACCCAGTACTTC. Its protein product is CASSLVRGSEETQYF. This rearrangement joins TRBV12-3 or TRBV12-4 to TRBJ2-5; unclear D gene. The CDR3 spans 15 residues. V lost 1 base, J lost 3 bases, and 12 bases lay in between.

This clonotype showed up just a few times. The chain has TRBV6-1 and TRBJ1-2, with 7 bases lining up with TRBD1. Trimming cost V 6 bases and J 0 bases; bases outside gene matches: 4. Germline lookup yields CDR1 MNHNS and CDR2 SASEGT. The CDR3 contains 14 residues. CDR3 nucleotide sequence: TGTGCCAGCAGGGACAGGACGCCTAACTATGGCTACACCTTC. Its protein is CASRDRTPNYGYTF.

This chain links TRBV7-2 with TRBJ1-1, with D perhaps TRBD1 (6 bases). CDR3 length: 16 amino acids. Germline CDR1 reads SGHTA; CDR2 reads FQGNSA. V was cut by 2 bases and J by 3 bases, with 16 bases left in between. The chain's CDR3 is CASSLRGGRGYTEAFF. Here the CDR3 DNA reads TGTGCCAGCAGCTTAAGGGGGGGAAGGGGATACACTGAAGCTTTCTTT.

In this sample, this clonotype turned up many times. The chain uses TRBV7-8 and TRBJ1-5; D is undetermined. This CDR3 contains 13 residues. The germline gives CDR1 SGHVS, CDR2 FQNEAQ. V was clipped by 5 bases and J by 1 base, with 6 bases between them. The CDR3 is CASSRGSNQPQHF. CDR3 in DNA: TGTGCCAGCAGCCGCGGCAGCAATCAGCCCCAGCATTTT.

This clonotype was seen a handful of times. For the CDR3, the DNA is TGTGCCAGCAGCCTACTAGCGGGGGCGCGCACAGATACGCAGTATTTT. Translation gives CASSLLAGARTDTQYF. The chain joins TRBV9 to TRBJ2-3; 11 nucleotides line up with TRBD2. The J segment lost 1 base and the V segment lost 4 bases, leaving 5 bases of the junction unmatched. CDR3 length: 16 amino acids. CDR1 SGDLS and CDR2 YYNGEE come from the germline V gene.

The V gene is TRBV7-9, the J gene TRBJ2-1; either TRBD1 or TRBD2 may fit D (6 bases each). CDR3 length equals 13 residues. Between the trimmed V and J ends, which lost 5 bases and 8 bases, there was a span of 13 bases. Germline loops: CDR1 SEHNR, CDR2 FQNEAQ (reference sequence). The CDR3 loop is CASSIGGQDEQFF. CDR3 in DNA: TGTGCCAGCAGCATCGGGGGCCAGGATGAGCAGTTCTTC.

In its sample, this clonotype was seen a few times. The chain couples TRBV5-8 to TRBJ1-1; D is ambiguous. The CDR3 contains 13 residues. Germline CDR1 is SGHTS and CDR2 is YDEGEE. Trimming stripped 2 bases from V and 4 bases from J, with 9 bases between. CDR3: CASSFWGGTEAFF. In nucleotides, the CDR3 is TGTGCCAGCAGCTTTTGGGGAGGCACTGAAGCTTTCTTT.

This clonotype was seen a few times. The chain combines TRBV7-8 with TRBJ1-6, with D uncertain. This CDR3 contains 15 residues. Trimming shortened V by 5 bases and J by 0 bases, and 8 bases separated the two germline ends. Germline V CDR1 and CDR2: SGHVS, FQNEAQ. CDR3 sequence reads: CASSGRSSYNSPLHF. Here the CDR3 DNA reads TGTGCCAGCAGCGGCAGGAGCTCCTATAATTCACCCCTCCACTTT.

The V gene is TRBV25-1, the J gene TRBJ2-2; TRBD1 is a possible D gene (6 bases). The CDR3 is made up of 16 amino acids. V was cut by 1 base and J by 4 bases, with 13 bases left in between. Germline V gene sequence: CDR1 MGHDK, CDR2 SYGVNS. CDR3 bases: TGTGCCAGCAGTGAATCGGGCAGGGGCTTCACCGGGGAGCTGTTTTTT. Its translation: CASSESGRGFTGELFF.

There are many counts of this clonotype. The chain couples TRBV12-3 or TRBV12-4 to TRBJ2-7, with D possibly matching TRBD2 (6 bases). V shed 5 bases and J shed 3 bases, with 11 bases lying between them. The CDR3 loop spans 13 amino acids. For the CDR3, the DNA is TGTGCCAGCAGTCCCGGGAGAAACTACGAGCAGTACTTC. Amino acids: CASSPGRNYEQYF.

This clonotype was found a few times. The genes are TRBV28 and TRBJ1-6; 7 bases map to TRBD1. After removal of 5 bases from V and 7 bases from J, the junction contained 8 bases not matched to a gene. CDR3 length equals 15 residues. The germline V gene has CDR1 MDHEN and CDR2 SYDVKM. CDR3 protein: CASSTGQLKNSPLHF. CDR3 sequence (DNA): TGTGCCAGCAGTACGGGACAGTTAAAAAATTCACCCCTCCACTTT.

The rearrangement links TRBV7-8 to TRBJ1-2, with TRBD1 matching over 7 bases. The CDR3 loop spans 15 amino acids. Germline assignment: CDR1 SGHVS and CDR2 FQNEAQ. V dropped 2 bases and J dropped 8; count of bases not matched to a gene: 11. CDR3 amino acids: CASSLIQGLGLGYTF. CDR3 in DNA: TGTGCCAGCAGCTTAATACAGGGGCTAGGTCTCGGCTACACCTTC. Variable domain in full (rest from reference TRBV7-8 and TRBJ1-2): GAGVSQSPRYKVAKRGQDVALRCDPISGHVSLFWYQQALGQGPEFLTYFQNEAQLDKSGLPSDRFFAERPEGSVSTLKIQRTQQEDSAVYLCASSLIQGLGLGYTFGSGTRLTVV.

This clonotype was found a few times. The rearrangement joins TRBV20-1 to TRBJ2-2; 9 bases are a match to TRBD1. The CDR3 sequence is 15 residues long. J gave up 1 base and V 4 bases, and 4 bases lay outside the gene matches. Germline CDR1 and CDR2: DFQATT and SNEGSKA (reference sequence). The CDR3 spells CSATETGGNTGELFF. CDR3 coding DNA: TGCAGTGCTACTGAGACAGGGGGGAACACCGGGGAGCTGTTTTTT.

The chain has TRBV20-1 and TRBJ1-1; D possibly corresponds to TRBD1 (6 bases). The CDR3 is 13 residues long. V was pared by 3 bases and J by 5 bases, with 13 bases between. Looked up from germline, CDR1 is DFQATT and CDR2 is SNEGSKA (reference sequence). This CDR3 reads CSARTTGGTEAFF. DNA of the CDR3: TGCAGTGCTAGGACGACAGGCGGTACTGAAGCTTTCTTT.

This clonotype was observed a handful of times. The chain is built from TRBV25-1 and TRBJ1-2; D remains ambiguous. Germline V gene data show CDR1 as MGHDK and CDR2 as SYGVNS. Trimming shortened V by 6 bases and J by 3 bases, and 5 bases separated the two germline ends. This CDR3 is built from 11 residues. CDR3 region: CASRTDYGYTF. DNA of the CDR3: TGTGCCAGCAGGACGGACTATGGCTACACCTTC.

Regarding this clonotype: Sequence at one end of the junction differs from germline and may be a read error. V is TRBV4-2 and J is TRBJ1-1, with D uncertain. The length of the CDR3 is 14 residues. CDR1 and CDR2 from the germline V gene are LGHNA and YNFKEQ. The CDR3 region is CASSQDPINTESFF. As DNA, the CDR3 is TGTGCCAGCAGCCAAGATCCCATCAACACTGAATCTTTCTTT.

The rearrangement uses TRBV4-1 and TRBJ2-6; D may be TRBD2 (6 bases). CDR1 is MGHRA and CDR2 is YSYEKL in the germline V gene. The CDR3 length is 17 residues. V was shortened by 1 base and J by 0 bases, with 10 bases between the two germline ends. For the CDR3, the DNA is TGCGCCAGCAGCCAAGTCCTGGGGGGCTCTGGGGCCAACGTCCTGACTTTC. Encoded protein: CASSQVLGGSGANVLTF.

The genes are TRBV5-1 and TRBJ2-3, with D uncertain. The V end lost 4 bases, the J end lost 6 bases, and 9 bases lay between the germline ends. This CDR3 is built from 12 residues. The V gene's germline CDR1 is SGHRS and CDR2 YFSETQ. CDR3 in amino acids: CASSTTFDTQYF. The CDR3 bases are TGCGCCAGCAGCACCACTTTCGATACGCAGTATTTT.

The chain uses TRBV9 and TRBJ2-1; 12 positions match TRBD1. Germline V gene data show CDR1 as SGDLS and CDR2 as YYNGEE. This CDR3 region has 18 residues. Trimming at V came to 0 bases and at J to 5 bases, leaving 9 bases not matched to a gene. The CDR3 spells CASSVGHGGQGAHNEQFF. The CDR3 DNA is TGTGCCAGCAGCGTAGGTCATGGGGGACAGGGGGCGCACAATGAGCAGTTCTTC.

This chain connects TRBV7-9 to TRBJ2-1; 9 bases map to TRBD2. Germline V gene lookup returns CDR1 SEHNR and CDR2 FQNEAQ (reference sequence). This CDR3 spans 15 amino acids. V lost 7 bases and J lost 1; bases outside the gene matches: 5. In DNA form, the CDR3 reads TGTGCCAGCACCCTTCTAGCGGGATCCTACAATGAGCAGTTCTTC. Its protein is CASTLLAGSYNEQFF.

This clonotype was seen a few times. V gene TRBV7-8 combines with J gene TRBJ2-2; tentatively, D is TRBD2 (6 bases). V was trimmed by 3 bases and J by 5 bases, leaving 13 bases between them. The CDR3 loop spans 15 amino acids. Per germline, CDR1 SGHVS and CDR2 FQNEAQ. The CDR3 region is CASSFGGLITGELFF. CDR3 sequence (DNA): TGTGCCAGCAGCTTCGGGGGTCTCATTACCGGGGAGCTGTTTTTT.

This clonotype was seen only once. The J gene is TRBJ1-1, the V gene TRBV29-1, with D tentatively TRBD1 (6 bases). Germline V lookup: CDR1 SQVTM, CDR2 ANQGSEA. The length of the CDR3 is 13 residues. V was clipped by 6 bases and J by 1 base, with 12 bases between them. CDR3 region: CSVDKDRNTEAFF. The CDR3 bases are TGCAGCGTGGACAAGGACAGGAACACTGAAGCTTTCTTT.